The rows below give T cell receptor beta chains drawn from one sample of a study of blood T cell repertoires in COVID-19. Libraries were prepared by immunoSEQ multiplex PCR; TCRdb keeps only in-frame clonotypes and omits some of them. The table shows about 62,000 clones, with roughly 89% occurring only once. The specimen was peripheral blood. These TCRs come from a human donor in a cohort sampled during active COVID-19. Both conserved end residues are part of each CDR3. A D gene is named only where the DNA matches it firmly. Clone size is shown for a subset of rows, as once, few, many or a class of expanded clone.

abundance	d_gene	len	j_gene	v_gene	CDR3nt	CDR3aa
once	TRBD2	18	TRBJ2-3	TRBV7-9	TGTGCCAGCAGCTTATGGGGACTAGCGGGGGGGCAAGGGGATACGCAGTATTTT	CASSLWGLAGGQGDTQYF
NA	NA	12	TRBJ2-3	TRBV28	TGTGCTACAGGCAGAATCACAGATACGCAGTATTTT	CATGRITDTQYF
NA	NA	11	TRBJ1-5	TRBV6-5	TGTGCCAGCACCGGGGAGTCAGCCCAGCATTTT	CASTGESAQHF
NA	NA	13	TRBJ1-2	TRBV6-5	TGTGCCAGCAGTTACTCGGGGGGTCGTGGCTACACCTTC	CASSYSGGRGYTF
NA	NA	16	TRBJ1-1	TRBV7-8	TGTGCCAGCAGCTTAGTAGCGGTCCGAATGAACACTGAAGCTTTCTTT	CASSLVAVRMNTEAFF
NA	TRBD2	20	TRBJ2-3	TRBV19	TGTGCCAGTAGTGACACCGGGACTAGCGGGAGGACGGGGCCCACAGATACGCAGTATTTT	CASSDTGTSGRTGPTDTQYF
NA	NA	10	TRBJ2-3	TRBV28	TGTGCCACAACGGGGTTAACGCAGTATTTT	CATTGLTQYF
NA	TRBD2	16	TRBJ2-2	TRBV7-2	TGTGCCAGCAGCTTAATCGGCGGGAGAGGAGGTGGGGAGCTGTTTTTT	CASSLIGGRGGGELFF
NA	NA	15	TRBJ1-2	TRBV4-1	TGCGCCAGCAGCCAGCAGTCCCAGGGGAACTATGGCCACACCTTC	CASSQQSQGNYGHTF
NA	NA	15	TRBJ2-7	TRBV3-1/TRBV3-2	TGTGCCAGCAGCCCCCCGACGGGGAGAACCTACGAGCAGTACTTC	CASSPPTGRTYEQYF
NA	NA	14	TRBJ2-5	TRBV7-9	TGTGCCAGCAGCGCCCCACTAGGAGGGGACACCCAGTACTTC	CASSAPLGGDTQYF
NA	NA	16	TRBJ2-7	TRBV5-1	TGCGCCAGCAGCTTGGCCGAGGGTACACCGACTTACGAGCAGTACTTC	CASSLAEGTPTYEQYF
NA	TRBD2	18	TRBJ2-3	TRBV5-5	TGTGCCAGCATCCAATCCGGGACTAGCGGGAGTCGAACAGATACGCAGTATTTT	CASIQSGTSGSRTDTQYF
NA	NA	12	TRBJ2-3	TRBV7-8	TGTGCCAGCAGCTTCCCGGGAGATACGCAGTATTTT	CASSFPGDTQYF
NA	NA	15	TRBJ1-6	TRBV9	TGTGCCAGCAGCCCTCGCACAGGCGCGAGTTCACCCCTCCACTTT	CASSPRTGASSPLHF
NA	NA	15	TRBJ1-1	TRBV5-4	TGTGCCAGCAGCTTGTGGGGAGGGAGAAACACTGAAGCTTTCTTT	CASSLWGGRNTEAFF
NA	NA	14	TRBJ2-5	TRBV27	TGTGCCAGCAGTTTATCAACGGGGCAAGAGACCCAGTACTTC	CASSLSTGQETQYF
NA	NA	16	TRBJ2-7	TRBV5-5	TGTGCCAGCAGCTTGGCAGGGAACCCCCCCACCTACGAGCAGTACTTC	CASSLAGNPPTYEQYF
NA	NA	15	TRBJ1-2	TRBV15	TGTGCCACCAGCAGAGTTGCAGGGGTTTCAGGTGGCTACACCTTC	CATSRVAGVSGGYTF
NA	TRBD2	15	TRBJ2-5	TRBV5-1	TGCGCCAGCAGCTTGACTAGCGCCGAACAAGAGACCCAGTACTTC	CASSLTSAEQETQYF
NA	TRBD1	15	TRBJ2-7	TRBV7-9	TGTGCCAGCAGCTCTTTCTGGGGACAGGAGTACGAGCAGTACTTC	CASSSFWGQEYEQYF
NA	NA	15	TRBJ2-3	TRBV5-1	TGCGCCAGCAGCTGGGGGCGCGGGAGCGAAGATACGCAGTATTTT	CASSWGRGSEDTQYF
NA	TRBD2	15	TRBJ2-7	TRBV11-2	TGTGCCAGCAGCTCCCCTAGCGGGAGCCTCTACGAGCAGTACTTC	CASSSPSGSLYEQYF
few	TRBD2	15	TRBJ2-5	TRBV4-2	TGTGCCAGCAGCCAAGAGCGGGGGGGCCAAGAGACCCAGTACTTC	CASSQERGGQETQYF
NA	NA	18	TRBJ2-1	TRBV7-8	TGTGCCAGCAGCCCTTCTCTGGCGGGTGGAACCTCCTACAATGAGCAGTTCTTC	CASSPSLAGGTSYNEQFF
once	TRBD1	14	TRBJ2-7	TRBV19	TGTGCCAGTAGTATACAGGGGGCTGTCTACGAGCAGTACTTC	CASSIQGAVYEQYF
NA	TRBD2	15	TRBJ2-7	TRBV7-3	TGTGCCAGCAGCTTAGGACTAGGATCGACCTACGAGCAGTACTTC	CASSLGLGSTYEQYF
NA	NA	13	TRBJ2-1	TRBV5-6	TGTGCCAGCAGCTTGCCAGGGGTCAGTGAGCAGTTCTTC	CASSLPGVSEQFF
NA	NA	17	TRBJ2-3	TRBV15	TGTGCCACCAGCAGAGATCGGAATAGCCCCAGCACAGATACGCAGTATTTT	CATSRDRNSPSTDTQYF
NA	TRBD2	17	TRBJ2-3	TRBV9	TGTGCCAGCAGCCCAGAAGGGACTAGCCCCTCGACAGATACGCAGTATTTT	CASSPEGTSPSTDTQYF
NA	TRBD1	16	TRBJ2-1	TRBV19	TGTGCCAGTAGTCCGCTGGACTCAGGGGGCATCAATGAGCAGTTCTTC	CASSPLDSGGINEQFF
NA	TRBD2	16	TRBJ2-7	TRBV2	TGTGCCAGCAGTACTTCACTAGCGGGCCTACCTCCCGAGCAGTACTTC	CASSTSLAGLPPEQYF
NA	TRBD1	15	TRBJ2-7	TRBV7-8	TGTGCCAGCAGCCTGACCCTGGACAGGGTCTACGAGCAGTACTTC	CASSLTLDRVYEQYF
once	NA	13	TRBJ1-1	TRBV18	TGTGCCAGCTCACAGGGGGGGACAAATGAAGCTTTCTTT	CASSQGGTNEAFF
NA	TRBD2	14	TRBJ2-1	TRBV6-2/TRBV6-3	TGTGCCAGCAGTGGACTAGATCCCTACAATGAGCAGTTCTTC	CASSGLDPYNEQFF
NA	TRBD1	12	TRBJ1-6	TRBV28	TGTGCCAGCAGAGAGGGGGCTTCACCCCTCCACTTT	CASREGASPLHF
NA	NA	13	TRBJ2-1	TRBV12-3/TRBV12-4	TGTGCCAGCAGTTTTACAGGGCCGAATGAGCAGTTCTTC	CASSFTGPNEQFF
NA	NA	15	TRBJ2-6	TRBV15	TGTGCCACCAGCGGGGCCATCTCTGGGGCCAACGTCCTGACTTTC	CATSGAISGANVLTF
NA	TRBD1	15	TRBJ1-5	TRBV6-5	TGTGCCAGCAGCCCAGGGACAGGGGGAAATCAGCCCCAGCATTTT	CASSPGTGGNQPQHF
NA	TRBD1	17	TRBJ1-2	TRBV11-2	TGTGCCAGCAGCCCACATTGGGGGGACAGGTCCAACTATGGCTACACCTTC	CASSPHWGDRSNYGYTF
NA	NA	14	TRBJ1-4	TRBV5-5	TGTGCCAGCCAAAAACAAGGGGTTAATGAAAAACTGTTTTTT	CASQKQGVNEKLFF